This T cell receptor (beta chain) was retrieved from a study of HIV-infected patients and healthy controls. Alpha and beta constant-region primers primed reverse transcription of approximately 0.55 ug RNA. Alpha and beta chain libraries were made separately by chain-specific third strand synthesis with multiplexing indices. TCRdb analysed the 5' RACE reads with MiXCR anew, one entry per CDR3 protein. The repertoire consists of around 4,300 distinct CDR3 sequences, with roughly 5% occurring once and the leading ten covering 33%. Between the trimmed V and J ends, which lost 3 bases and 2 bases, there was a span of 8 bases. Germline CDR1 reads SGHRS; CDR2 reads YFSETQ. This CDR3 is 13 amino acids long. Roughly three months, about 14 weeks, into antiretroviral therapy, follow-up blood was collected. All unsorted peripheral T cells were captured because whole blood was used without fractionation.

The chain is built from TRBV5-1 and TRBJ1-1, with D unresolved. The sequenced sample was blood, obtained during antiretroviral therapy. The source is an adult with HIV infection. The CDR3 nucleotides are TGCGCCAGCAGCTACAACCACAACACTGAAGCTTTCTTT. Translated: CASSYNHNTEAFF.